The clone carrying this T cell receptor beta chain was seen a single time. This entry is derived from a study of blood T cell repertoires in COVID-19. Across the study: Both acute and convalescent COVID-19 samples were obtained from the United States, Italy and Spain. Sources were T cells, B-cell-depleted T cells, or PBMCs; the material itself was cDNA or gDNA.

The CDR3 runs to 14 residues. Germline trimming cut 8 bases from V and 7 bases from J; bases unmatched to any gene: 11. CDR1 is KGHSH and CDR2 is LQKENI in the germline V gene. Original data processing: Amplification of reference gene primers provided the estimated nucleated cell counts. Assay used: immunoSEQ multiplex PCR; TCRdb lists only in-frame clones, some missing. V and J calls and clone size are given by that table; D and trimming were obtained from the DNA. The data show about 270,000 clones, over 80% seen once. Sequences were obtained from PBMCs or T cells enriched from blood (not recorded which). This TCR was recovered from a woman aged 25 to 39 with acute COVID-19. V is TRBV18 and J is TRBJ2-1; 7 bases map to TRBD2. CDR3 sequence reads: CASHGGSPGNEQFF. CDR3 nucleotides: TGTGCCAGCCACGGGGGGAGCCCAGGGAATGAGCAGTTCTTC.